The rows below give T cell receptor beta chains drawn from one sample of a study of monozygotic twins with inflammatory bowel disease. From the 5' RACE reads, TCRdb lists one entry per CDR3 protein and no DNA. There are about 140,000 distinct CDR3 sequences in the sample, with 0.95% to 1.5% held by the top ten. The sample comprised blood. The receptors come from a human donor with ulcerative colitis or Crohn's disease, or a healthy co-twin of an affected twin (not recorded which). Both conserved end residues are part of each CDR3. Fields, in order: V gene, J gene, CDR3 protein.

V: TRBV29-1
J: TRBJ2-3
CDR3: CSVAAGGPDTQYF

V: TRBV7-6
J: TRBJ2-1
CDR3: CASSLGASGRENEQFF

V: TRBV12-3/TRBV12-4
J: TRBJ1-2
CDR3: CASSLRGDGGYTF

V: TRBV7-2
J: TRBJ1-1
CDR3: CASSPGQGKVGTEAFF

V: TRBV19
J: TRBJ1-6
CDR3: CASRRGQDHSPLHF

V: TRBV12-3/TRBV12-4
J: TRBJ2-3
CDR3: CATEGSTDTQYF

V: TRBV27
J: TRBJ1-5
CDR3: CASSWSGTPGGQPQHF

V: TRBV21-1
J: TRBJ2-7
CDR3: CANRQGNGTYEQYF

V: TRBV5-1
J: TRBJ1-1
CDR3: CASLGGARTEAFF

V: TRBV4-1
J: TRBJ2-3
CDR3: CASSQLAGVADTQYF

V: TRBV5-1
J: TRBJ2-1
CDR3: CASSSFRRSVYNEQFF

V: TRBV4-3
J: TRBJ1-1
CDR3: CASSQVRGTEAFF